This T cell receptor beta chain emerged from a study of T cell changes during pregnancy in multiple sclerosis. This clone was detected only once. The data were produced by immunoSEQ multiplex PCR, yet TCRdb's version contains in-frame clones alone and is incomplete. Of some 44,000 clones in the sample, roughly nine tenths were seen once. CDR1 is SGHRS, CDR2 YFSETQ, per germline. This CDR3 has 14 residues. Trimming stripped 7 bases from V and 8 bases from J, with 20 bases between. This chain joins TRBV5-1 and TRBJ2-3; tentatively, D is TRBD2 (7 bases). Sequencing used CD4+ T cells from peripheral blood mononuclear cells, obtained in the second trimester of pregnancy. The receptor was isolated from a female donor with multiple sclerosis, enrolled in a pregnancy study. CDR3 in amino acids: CASSQTGGRATQYF. The CDR3 region has the DNA TGCGCCAGCTCCCAAACGGGGGGCCGAGCTACGCAGTATTTT.